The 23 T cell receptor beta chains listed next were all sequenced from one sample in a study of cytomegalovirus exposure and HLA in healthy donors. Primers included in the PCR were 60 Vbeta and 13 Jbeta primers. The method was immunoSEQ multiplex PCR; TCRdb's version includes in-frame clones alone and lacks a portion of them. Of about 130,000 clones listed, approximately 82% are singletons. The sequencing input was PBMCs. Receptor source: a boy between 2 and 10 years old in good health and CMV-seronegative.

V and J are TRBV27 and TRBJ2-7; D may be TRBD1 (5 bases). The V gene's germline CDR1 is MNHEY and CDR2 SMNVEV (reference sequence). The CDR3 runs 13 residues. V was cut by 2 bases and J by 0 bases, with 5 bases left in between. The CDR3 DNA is TGTGCCAGCAGTTTAACAGGCTCCTACGAGCAGTACGTC. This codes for CASSLTGSYEQYV.

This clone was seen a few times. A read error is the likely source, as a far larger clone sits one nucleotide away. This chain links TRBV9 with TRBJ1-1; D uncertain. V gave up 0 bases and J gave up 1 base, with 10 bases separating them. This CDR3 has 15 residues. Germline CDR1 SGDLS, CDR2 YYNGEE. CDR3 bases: TGTGCCAGCAGCGTAGAAGAGCGAGCGAACACTGAAGCTTTCTTT. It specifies CASSVEERANTEAFF.

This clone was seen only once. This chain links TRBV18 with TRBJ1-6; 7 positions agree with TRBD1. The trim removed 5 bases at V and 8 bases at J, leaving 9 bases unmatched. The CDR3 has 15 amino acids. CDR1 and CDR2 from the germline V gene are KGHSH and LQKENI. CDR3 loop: CASSIMGQNYSPLHF. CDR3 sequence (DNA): TGTGCCAGCTCAATAATGGGACAGAACTATTCACCCCTCCACTTT.

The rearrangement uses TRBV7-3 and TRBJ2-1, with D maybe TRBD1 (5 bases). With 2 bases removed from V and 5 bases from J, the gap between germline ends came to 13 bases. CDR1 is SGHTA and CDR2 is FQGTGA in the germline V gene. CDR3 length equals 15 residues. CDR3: CASSLGLGAHNEQFF. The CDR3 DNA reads TGTGCCAGCAGCTTAGGCCTAGGGGCCCACAATGAGCAGTTCTTC.

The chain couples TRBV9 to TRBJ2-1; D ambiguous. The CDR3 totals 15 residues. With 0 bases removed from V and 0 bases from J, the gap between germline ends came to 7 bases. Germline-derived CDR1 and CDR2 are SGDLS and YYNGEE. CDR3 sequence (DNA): TGTGCCAGCAGCGTAGGTAGCAGCTCCTACAATGAGCAGTTCTTC. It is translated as CASSVGSSSYNEQFF.

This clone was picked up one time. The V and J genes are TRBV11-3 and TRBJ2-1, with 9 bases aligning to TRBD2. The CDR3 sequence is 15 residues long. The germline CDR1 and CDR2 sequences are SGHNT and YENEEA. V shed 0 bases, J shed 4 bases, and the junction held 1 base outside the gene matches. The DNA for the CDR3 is TGTGCCAGCAGCTTAGAGGGACTAGCTTACAATGAGCAGTTCTTC. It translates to CASSLEGLAYNEQFF.

CDR3 coding DNA: TGTGCCAGCAGCTTAATGGGAGGGCCCAAAGATACGCAGTATTTT. It specifies CASSLMGGPKDTQYF. V usage is TRBV7-3 and J usage is TRBJ2-3; 7 bases fit TRBD2. The CDR3 consists of 15 residues. In germline, CDR1 is SGHTA, CDR2 FQGTGA. J gave up 5 bases and V 1 base, and 6 bases lay outside the gene matches.

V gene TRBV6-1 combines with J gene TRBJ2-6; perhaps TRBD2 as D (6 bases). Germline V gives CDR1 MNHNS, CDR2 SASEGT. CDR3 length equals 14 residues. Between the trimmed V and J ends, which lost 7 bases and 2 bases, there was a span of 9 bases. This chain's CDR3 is CASIGGTGANVLTF. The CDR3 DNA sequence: TGTGCCAGCATCGGCGGGACTGGGGCCAACGTCCTGACTTTC.

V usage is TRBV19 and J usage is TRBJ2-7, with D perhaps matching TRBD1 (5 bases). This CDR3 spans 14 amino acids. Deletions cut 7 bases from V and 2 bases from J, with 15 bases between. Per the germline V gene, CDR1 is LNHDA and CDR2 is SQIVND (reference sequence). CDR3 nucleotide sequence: TGTGCCAGTAAACCCTCGGACACCGCCTACGAGCAGTACTTC. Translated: CASKPSDTAYEQYF.

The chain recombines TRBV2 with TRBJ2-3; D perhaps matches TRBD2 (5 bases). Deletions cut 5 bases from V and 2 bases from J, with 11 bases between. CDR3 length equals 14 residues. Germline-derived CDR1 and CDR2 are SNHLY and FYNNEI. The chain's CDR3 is CASSIEGITDTQYF. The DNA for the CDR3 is TGTGCCAGCAGTATAGAGGGTATCACAGATACGCAGTATTTT.

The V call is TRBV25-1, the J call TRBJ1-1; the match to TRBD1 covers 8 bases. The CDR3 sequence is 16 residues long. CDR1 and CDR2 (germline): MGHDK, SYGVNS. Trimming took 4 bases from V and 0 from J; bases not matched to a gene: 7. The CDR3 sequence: CASSGSRTGMNTEAFF. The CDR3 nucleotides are TGTGCCAGCAGTGGATCCCGGACAGGGATGAACACTGAAGCTTTCTTT.

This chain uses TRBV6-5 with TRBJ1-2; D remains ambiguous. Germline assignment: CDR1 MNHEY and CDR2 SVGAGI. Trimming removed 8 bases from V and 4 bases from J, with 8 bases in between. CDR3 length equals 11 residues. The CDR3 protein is CASGRGYGYTF. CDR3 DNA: TGTGCCAGCGGCCGAGGCTATGGCTACACCTTC.

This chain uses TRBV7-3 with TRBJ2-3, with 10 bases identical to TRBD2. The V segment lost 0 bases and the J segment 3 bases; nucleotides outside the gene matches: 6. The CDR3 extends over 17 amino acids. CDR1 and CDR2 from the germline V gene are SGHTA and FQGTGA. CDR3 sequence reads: CASSLTASGGRTDTQYF. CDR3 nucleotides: TGTGCCAGCAGCTTAACGGCTAGCGGGGGAAGGACAGATACGCAGTATTTT.

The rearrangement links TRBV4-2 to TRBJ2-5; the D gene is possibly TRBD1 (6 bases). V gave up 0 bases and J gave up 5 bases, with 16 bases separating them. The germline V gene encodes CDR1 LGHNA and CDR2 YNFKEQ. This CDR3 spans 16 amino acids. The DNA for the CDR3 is TGTGCCAGCAGCCAAGATGGGACAAGAAGGGCCGAGACCCAGTACTTC. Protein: CASSQDGTRRAETQYF.

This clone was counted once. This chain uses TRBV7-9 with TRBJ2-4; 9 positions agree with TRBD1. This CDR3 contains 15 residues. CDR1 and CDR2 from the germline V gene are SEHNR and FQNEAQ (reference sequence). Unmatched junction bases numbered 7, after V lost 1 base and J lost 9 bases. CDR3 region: CASSLGEDRGSIQYF. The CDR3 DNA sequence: TGTGCCAGCAGCTTAGGAGAGGACAGGGGAAGCATTCAGTACTTC. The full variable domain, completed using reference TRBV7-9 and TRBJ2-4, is DTGVSQNPRHKITKRGQNVTFRCDPISEHNRLYWYRQTLGQGPEFLTYFQNEAQLEKSRLLSDRFSAERPKGSFSTLEIQRTEQGDSAMYLCASSLGEDRGSIQYFGAGTRLSVL.

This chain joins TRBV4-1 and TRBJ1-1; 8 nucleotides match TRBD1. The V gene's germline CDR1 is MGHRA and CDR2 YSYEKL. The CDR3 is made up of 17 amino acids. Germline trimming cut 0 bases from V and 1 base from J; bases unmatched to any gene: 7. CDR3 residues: CASSQDLQGAPNTEAFF. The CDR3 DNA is TGCGCCAGCAGCCAAGATCTGCAGGGGGCCCCGAACACTGAAGCTTTCTTT.

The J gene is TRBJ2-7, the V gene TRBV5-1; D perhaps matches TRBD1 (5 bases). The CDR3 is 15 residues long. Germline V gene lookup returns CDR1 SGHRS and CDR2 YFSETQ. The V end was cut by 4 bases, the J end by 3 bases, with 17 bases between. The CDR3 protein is CASSQGWQGDYEQYF. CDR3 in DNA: TGCGCCAGCAGCCAAGGGTGGCAGGGTGACTACGAGCAGTACTTC.

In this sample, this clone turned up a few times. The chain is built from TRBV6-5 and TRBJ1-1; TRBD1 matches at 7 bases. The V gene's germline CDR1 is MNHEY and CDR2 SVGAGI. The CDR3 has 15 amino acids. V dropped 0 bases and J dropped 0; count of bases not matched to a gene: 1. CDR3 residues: CASSYSTGVNTEAFF. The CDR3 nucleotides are TGTGCCAGCAGTTACTCTACAGGGGTGAACACTGAAGCTTTCTTT.

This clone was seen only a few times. The CDR3 DNA reads TGTGCCAGCAGTTACTCGGACGAGGGAGATACGCAGTATTTT. Residues: CASSYSDEGDTQYF. The gene calls are TRBV6-6 and TRBJ2-3; TRBD2 is a possible D gene (5 bases). The CDR3 has 14 amino acids. Per germline, CDR1 MNHNY and CDR2 SVGAGI (reference sequence). V lost 0 bases, J lost 5 bases, and 9 bases lay in between.

CDR3 bases: TGTGCCAGCAGTGAAGTTCGACAGGGACCGGGGAACACTGAAGCTTTCTTT. Its protein product is CASSEVRQGPGNTEAFF. V and J are TRBV6-1 and TRBJ1-1; 7 bases line up with TRBD1. This CDR3 has 17 amino acids. J gave up 1 base and V 1 base, and 9 bases lay outside the gene matches. Germline values: CDR1 MNHNS, CDR2 SASEGT.

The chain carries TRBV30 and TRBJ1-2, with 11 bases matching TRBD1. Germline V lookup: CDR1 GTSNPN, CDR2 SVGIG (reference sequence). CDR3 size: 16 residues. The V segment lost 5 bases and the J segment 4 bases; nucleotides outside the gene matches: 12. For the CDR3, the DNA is TGTGCCTGGGCCCCTCCCGGGACAGGGGGACCCTATGGCTACACCTTC. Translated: CAWAPPGTGGPYGYTF.

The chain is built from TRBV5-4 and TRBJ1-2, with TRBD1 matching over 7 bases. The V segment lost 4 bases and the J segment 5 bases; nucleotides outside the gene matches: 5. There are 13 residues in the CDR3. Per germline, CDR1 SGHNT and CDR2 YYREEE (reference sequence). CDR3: CASSRTGLYGYTF. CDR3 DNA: TGTGCCAGCAGCCGGACAGGATTATATGGCTACACCTTC.

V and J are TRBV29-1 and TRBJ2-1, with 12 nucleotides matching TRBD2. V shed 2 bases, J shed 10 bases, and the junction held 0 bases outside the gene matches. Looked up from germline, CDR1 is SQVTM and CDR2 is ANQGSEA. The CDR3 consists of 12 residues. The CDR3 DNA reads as TGCAGCGTTGAACTAGCGGGGGGGGAGCAGTTCTTC. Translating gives CSVELAGGEQFF.